These 19 T cell receptor beta chains share one sample of origin, sequenced in a study of blood T cell repertoires in COVID-19. TCRdb keeps only in-frame clones here, not all; method: immunoSEQ multiplex PCR. Among roughly 280,000 clones, roughly 88% were seen once, and the ten largest hold more than 9.5%. The sequencing input was peripheral blood. These receptors all stem from a woman in her 70s with acute or convalescent COVID-19.

This chain joins TRBV10-1 and TRBJ1-1; D is perhaps TRBD1 (5 bases). The CDR3 covers 13 residues. Trimming pared 5 bases from V and 1 base from J, leaving 8 bases between. Germline CDR1 WNHNN, CDR2 SYGVQD (reference sequence). CDR3 DNA sequence: TGCGCCAGCAGTAGACAGTGGAACACTGAAGCTTTCTTT. Protein sequence: CASSRQWNTEAFF.

The chain employs TRBV2 and TRBJ2-2; D gene unclear. V dropped 4 bases and J dropped 2 bases, with 8 bases sitting between them. CDR1 SNHLY and CDR2 FYNNEI come from the germline V gene. The CDR3 consists of 14 residues. Here the CDR3 reads CASSGVPNTGELFF. The CDR3 bases are TGTGCCAGCAGTGGCGTCCCCAACACCGGGGAGCTGTTTTTT.

The chain couples TRBV12-5 to TRBJ1-1; tentatively, D is TRBD1 (5 bases). Germline loops: CDR1 LGHNT, CDR2 FRNRAP. The CDR3 length is 14 residues. The germline V and J ends were trimmed by 5 bases and 6 bases, with 16 bases remaining between them. CDR3 bases: TGTGCTAGTGGTAATCTTGGGGGGTCCGCTGAAGCTTTCTTT. Amino acid sequence: CASGNLGGSAEAFF.

This clone was seen a few times. The chain is built from TRBV7-9 and TRBJ1-6; TRBD1 agrees at 7 bases. CDR3 length: 14 amino acids. Germline V gives CDR1 SEHNR, CDR2 FQNEAQ (reference sequence). The junction had 4 bases not matched to a gene; V was cut back by 2 bases and J by 9 bases. The CDR3 protein is CASSLQGDFSPLHF. DNA for the CDR3: TGTGCCAGCAGCTTACAGGGGGATTTTTCACCCCTCCACTTT.

This rearrangement joins TRBV3-1 (or the pseudogene TRBV3-2) to TRBJ2-7, with 7 bases fitting TRBD2. CDR3 size: 14 residues. Germline CDR1 LGHDT, CDR2 YNNKEL (reference sequence). V was clipped by 4 bases and J by 6 bases; unmatched bases: 9. The CDR3 spells CASSRGMGGFEQYF. CDR3 nucleotide sequence: TGTGCCAGCAGCCGAGGGATGGGAGGGTTCGAGCAGTACTTC.

The genes are TRBV5-1 and TRBJ1-1; D is possibly TRBD1 (5 bases). The CDR3 spans 14 residues. V lost 2 bases and J lost 5, with 13 bases in between. Per the germline V gene, CDR1 is SGHRS and CDR2 is YFSETQ. The CDR3: CASSLQVAGTEAFF. Here the CDR3 DNA reads TGCGCCAGCAGCTTACAGGTAGCAGGAACTGAAGCTTTCTTT.

The J gene is TRBJ1-3, the V gene TRBV7-9, with D perhaps matching TRBD1 (6 bases). The V and J ends lost 3 bases and 6 bases respectively, with 21 bases between them. Germline values: CDR1 SEHNR, CDR2 FQNEAQ (reference sequence). This CDR3 is 17 amino acids long. The CDR3 DNA sequence: TGTGCCAGCAGCTTGGACGGGATCCAGGGGAACGAAAACACCATATATTTT. This sequence encodes CASSLDGIQGNENTIYF. Filled out from reference TRBV7-9 and TRBJ1-3, the complete variable domain reads DTGVSQNPRHKITKRGQNVTFRCDPISEHNRLYWYRQTLGQGPEFLTYFQNEAQLEKSRLLSDRFSAERPKGSFSTLEIQRTEQGDSAMYLCASSLDGIQGNENTIYFGEGSWLTVV.

The gene calls are TRBV2 and TRBJ2-5, with 7 bases aligning to TRBD2. The germline CDR1 and CDR2 sequences are SNHLY and FYNNEI. The CDR3 is made up of 15 amino acids. J gave up 5 bases and V 4 bases, and 10 bases lay outside the gene matches. The CDR3 region is CASSAGGGGGETQYF. As DNA, the CDR3 is TGTGCCAGCAGTGCGGGCGGGGGAGGAGGCGAGACCCAGTACTTC.

CDR3: CASISRHLSSYNEQFF. The DNA of the CDR3 is TGTGCCAGCATAAGTCGACATTTGAGCTCCTACAATGAGCAGTTCTTC. This rearrangement joins TRBV6-6 to TRBJ2-1, with D uncertain. CDR3 size: 16 residues. From germline, CDR1 is MNHNY and CDR2 SVGAGI (reference sequence). Trimming pared 7 bases from V and 0 bases from J, leaving 16 bases between.

The chain uses TRBV6-5 and TRBJ1-5, with a tentative D call TRBD1 (5 bases). Deletions cut 5 bases from V and 5 bases from J, with 10 bases between. The CDR3 contains 13 residues. Germline V CDR1 and CDR2: MNHEY, SVGAGI. In DNA, the CDR3 is TGTGCCAGCAGTCCCGCGACAGATCAGCCCCAGCATTTT. Amino acids: CASSPATDQPQHF.

The genes are TRBV6-5 and TRBJ2-1; tentative D call: TRBD1 (6 bases). V was cut by 0 bases and J by 6 bases, with 9 bases left in between. This CDR3 has 14 residues. Germline CDR1 and CDR2: MNHEY and SVGAGI. Written as DNA, the CDR3 is TGTGCCAGCAGTTACTCGAGGGGGAGCAATGAGCAGTTCTTC. Its protein is CASSYSRGSNEQFF.

The CDR3, as DNA: TGTGCCACCAGTGATAACTCTCCGGGACAGCTCTTCTATGGCTACACCTTC. It is translated as CATSDNSPGQLFYGYTF. The chain uses TRBV24-1 and TRBJ1-2, with 7 bases matching TRBD1. The length of the CDR3 is 17 residues. The junction had 13 bases not matched to a gene; V was cut back by 3 bases and J by 4 bases. Germline V gene sequence: CDR1 KGHDR, CDR2 SFDVKD.

V is TRBV7-9 and J is TRBJ2-3; 8 bases fit TRBD2. The CDR3 has 16 residues. V trimming: 4 bases; J trimming: 0 bases; junction bases outside the gene matches: 6. Germline CDR1 reads SEHNR; CDR2 reads FQNEAQ (reference sequence). The CDR3 loop reads CASSYLLAASTDTQYF. CDR3 nucleotide sequence: TGTGCCAGCAGCTACCTACTAGCGGCTAGCACAGATACGCAGTATTTT.

The chain employs TRBV6-5 and TRBJ2-5; D unclear. Germline-derived CDR1 and CDR2 are MNHEY and SVGAGI. This CDR3 contains 13 residues. Trimming removed 2 bases at V and 10 bases at J, with 14 bases between. CDR3 amino acids: CASSYRQKEDQYF. The CDR3 region has the DNA TGTGCCAGCAGTTACAGGCAGAAAGAGGACCAGTACTTC.

This clone appeared once. This chain connects TRBV7-2 to TRBJ2-1, with TRBD2 identical over 7 bases. This CDR3 contains 16 residues. With V trimmed by 1 base and J by 4 bases, 7 bases remained unmatched. The germline gives CDR1 SGHTA, CDR2 FQGNSA. For the CDR3, the DNA is TGTGCCAGCAGCTTAGGGCGCGGGGGAAGGTACAATGAGCAGTTCTTC. Translated: CASSLGRGGRYNEQFF.

The chain is built from TRBV11-2 and TRBJ1-3, with D hard to call. Per the germline V gene, CDR1 is SGHAT and CDR2 is FQNNGV. The CDR3 is 16 residues long. Trimming took off 3 bases at V and 4 bases at J, with 16 bases between the two ends. CDR3: CASSFGRPTGGNTIYF. CDR3 coding DNA: TGTGCCAGCAGCTTCGGCAGGCCTACGGGGGGAAACACCATATATTTT.

V usage is TRBV3-1 (or the pseudogene TRBV3-2) and J usage is TRBJ2-6; 7 bases are a match to TRBD1. V lost 8 bases to trimming and J lost 1 base; unmatched junction nucleotides: 14. The germline CDR1 and CDR2 sequences are LGHDT and YNNKEL (reference sequence). This CDR3 has 18 residues. This CDR3 is CASGTKGAPLSGANVLTF. The CDR3 nucleotides read TGTGCCAGCGGGACAAAGGGGGCCCCTCTATCTGGGGCCAACGTCCTGACTTTC.

This clone has more than one count but fewer than ten. This rearrangement joins TRBV6-5 to TRBJ1-6, with TRBD1 as a possible D gene (5 bases). Germline lookup yields CDR1 MNHEY and CDR2 SVGAGI. Trimming cost V 8 bases and J 6 bases, with 8 bases left between them. This CDR3 region has 12 residues. CDR3 DNA sequence: TGTGCCAGCGGTAGGGGTAATTCACCCCTCCACTTT. Translated, it gives CASGRGNSPLHF.

J is TRBJ2-7 and V is TRBV3-1 (or the pseudogene TRBV3-2); the match to TRBD1 covers 7 bases. The CDR3 contains 14 residues. Trimming took 4 bases from V and 2 from J; bases not matched to a gene: 5. Germline CDR1 is LGHDT and CDR2 is YNNKEL (reference sequence). The CDR3 nucleotides are TGTGCCAGCAGCCGGGACAGTACCCCCTACGAGCAGTACTTC. This codes for CASSRDSTPYEQYF.